This is a list of T cell receptor beta chains from one sample in a study of sequential checkpoint blockade in melanoma. The method was immunoSEQ multiplex PCR; TCRdb's version includes in-frame clones alone and lacks a portion of them. The table shows roughly 11,000 clones, with 70% to 85% occurring only once. The sample here was CD8+ T cells sorted from blood (inferred from file names), taken from a patient given nivolumab and ipilimumab in sequence. These receptors originate from a human donor with melanoma. Each CDR3 is given with its conserved first and last residue.

V: TRBV6-6
CDR3: CASSYGREINQPQHF

V: TRBV11-2
CDR3: CASSQLAGGAYNEQFF

V: TRBV19
CDR3: CASSESDRVAYEQYF

V: TRBV7-9
CDR3: CASSFRQEHTGELFF

V: TRBV7-9
CDR3: CASSLGPGDNTEAFF

V: TRBV2
CDR3: CASSDGTGTPIEQYF

V: TRBV4-3
CDR3: CASSPRGAATDTQYF

V: TRBV28
CDR3: CASSPSYGTGNEQYF

V: TRBV5-1
CDR3: CATRFTDLTGELFF

V: TRBV4-3
CDR3: CASSGRDRGLSGELFF

V: TRBV19
CDR3: CASTGTGGTGELFF

V: TRBV19
CDR3: CASSASPTGLLETQYF

V: TRBV7-9
CDR3: CASSLSGGEQFF

V: TRBV28
CDR3: CASNDRGIEQFF

V: TRBV7-3
CDR3: CASSDSGGENTQYF

V: TRBV20-1
CDR3: CSTVYLTEAFF

V: TRBV14
CDR3: CASSQWGGAVDTQYF

V: TRBV4-3
CDR3: CASSQLHTERGTGELFF

V: TRBV30
CDR3: CAWSMDSPREGYTF

V: TRBV28
CDR3: CASREGNTEAFF

V: TRBV7-8
CDR3: CASSLGGGAGGQPQHF

V: TRBV5-4
CDR3: CASSLVSLAGEYNEQFF

V: TRBV6-5
CDR3: CASSPWTSGGNEQFF